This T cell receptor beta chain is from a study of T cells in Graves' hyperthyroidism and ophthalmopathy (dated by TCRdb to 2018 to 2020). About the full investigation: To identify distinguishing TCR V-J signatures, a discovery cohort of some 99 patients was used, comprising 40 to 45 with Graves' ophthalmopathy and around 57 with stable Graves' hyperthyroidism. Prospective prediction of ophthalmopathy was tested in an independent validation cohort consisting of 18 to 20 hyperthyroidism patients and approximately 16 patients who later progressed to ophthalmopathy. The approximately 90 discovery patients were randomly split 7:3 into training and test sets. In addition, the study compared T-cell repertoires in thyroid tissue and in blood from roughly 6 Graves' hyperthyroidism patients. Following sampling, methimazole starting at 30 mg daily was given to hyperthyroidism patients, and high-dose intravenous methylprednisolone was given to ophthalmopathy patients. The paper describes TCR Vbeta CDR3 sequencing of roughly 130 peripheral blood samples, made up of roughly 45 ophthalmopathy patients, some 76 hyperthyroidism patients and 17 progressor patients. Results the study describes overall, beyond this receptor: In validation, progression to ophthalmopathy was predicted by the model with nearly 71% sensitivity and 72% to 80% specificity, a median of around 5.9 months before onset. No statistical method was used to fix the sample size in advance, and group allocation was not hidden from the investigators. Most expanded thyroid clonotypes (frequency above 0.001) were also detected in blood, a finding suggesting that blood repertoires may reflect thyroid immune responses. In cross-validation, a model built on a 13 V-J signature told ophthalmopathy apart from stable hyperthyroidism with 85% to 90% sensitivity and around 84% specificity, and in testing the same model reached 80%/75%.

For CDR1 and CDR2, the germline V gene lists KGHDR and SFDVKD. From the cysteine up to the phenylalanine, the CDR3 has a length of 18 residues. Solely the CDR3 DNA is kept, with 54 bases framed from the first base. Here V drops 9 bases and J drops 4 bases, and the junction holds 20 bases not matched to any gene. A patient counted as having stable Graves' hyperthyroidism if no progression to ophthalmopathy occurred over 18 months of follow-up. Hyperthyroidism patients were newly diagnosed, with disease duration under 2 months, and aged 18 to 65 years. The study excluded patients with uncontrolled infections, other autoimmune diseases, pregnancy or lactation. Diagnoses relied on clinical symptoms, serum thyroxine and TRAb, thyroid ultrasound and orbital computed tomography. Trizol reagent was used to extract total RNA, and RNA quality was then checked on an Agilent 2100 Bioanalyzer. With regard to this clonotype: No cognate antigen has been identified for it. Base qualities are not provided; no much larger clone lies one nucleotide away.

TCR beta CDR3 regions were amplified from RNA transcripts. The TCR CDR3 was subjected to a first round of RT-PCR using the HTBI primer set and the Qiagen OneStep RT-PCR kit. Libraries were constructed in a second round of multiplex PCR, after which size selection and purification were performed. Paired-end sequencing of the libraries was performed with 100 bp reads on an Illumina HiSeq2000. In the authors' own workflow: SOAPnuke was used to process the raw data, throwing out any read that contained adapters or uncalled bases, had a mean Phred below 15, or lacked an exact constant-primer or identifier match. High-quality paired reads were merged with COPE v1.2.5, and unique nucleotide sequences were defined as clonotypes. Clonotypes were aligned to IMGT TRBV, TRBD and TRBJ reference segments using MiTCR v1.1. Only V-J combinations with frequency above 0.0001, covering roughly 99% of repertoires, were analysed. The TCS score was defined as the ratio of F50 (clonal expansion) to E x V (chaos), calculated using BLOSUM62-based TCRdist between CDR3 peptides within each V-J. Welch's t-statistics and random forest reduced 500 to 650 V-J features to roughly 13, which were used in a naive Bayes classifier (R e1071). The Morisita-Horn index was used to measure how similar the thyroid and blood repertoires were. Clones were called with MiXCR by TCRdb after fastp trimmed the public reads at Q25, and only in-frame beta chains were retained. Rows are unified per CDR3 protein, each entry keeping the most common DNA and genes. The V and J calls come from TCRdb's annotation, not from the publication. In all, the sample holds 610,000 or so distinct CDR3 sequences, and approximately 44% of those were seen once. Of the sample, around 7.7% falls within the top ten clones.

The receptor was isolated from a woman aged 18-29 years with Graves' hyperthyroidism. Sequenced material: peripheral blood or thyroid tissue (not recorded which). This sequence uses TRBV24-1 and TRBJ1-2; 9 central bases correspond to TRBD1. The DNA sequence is TGTGCCACCCCTCCTAGGACAGGGGCCACCGGGCGGAGCTATGGCTACACCTTC. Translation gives CATPPRTGATGRSYGYTF.